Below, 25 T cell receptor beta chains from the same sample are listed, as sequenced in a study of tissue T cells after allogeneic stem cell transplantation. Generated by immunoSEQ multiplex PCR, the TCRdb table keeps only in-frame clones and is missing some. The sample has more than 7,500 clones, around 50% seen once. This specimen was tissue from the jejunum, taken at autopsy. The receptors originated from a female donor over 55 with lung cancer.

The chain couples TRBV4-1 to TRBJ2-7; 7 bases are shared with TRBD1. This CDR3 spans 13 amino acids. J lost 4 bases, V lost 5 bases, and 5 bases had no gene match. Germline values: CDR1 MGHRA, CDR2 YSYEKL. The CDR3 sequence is CASSSSTGYEQYF. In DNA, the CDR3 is TGCGCCAGCAGCTCATCGACAGGGTACGAGCAGTACTTC.

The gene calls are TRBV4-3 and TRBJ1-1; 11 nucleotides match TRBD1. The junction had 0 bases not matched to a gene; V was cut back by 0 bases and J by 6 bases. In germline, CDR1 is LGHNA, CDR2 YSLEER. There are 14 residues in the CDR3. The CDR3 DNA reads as TGCGCCAGCAGCCAAGAGGGACAGGGGGCTGAAGCTTTCTTT. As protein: CASSQEGQGAEAFF.

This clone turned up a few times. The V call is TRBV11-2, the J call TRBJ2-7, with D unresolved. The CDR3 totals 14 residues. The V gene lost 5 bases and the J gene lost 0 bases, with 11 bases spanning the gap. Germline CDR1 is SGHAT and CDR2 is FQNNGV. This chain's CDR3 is CASSPGFSSYEQYF. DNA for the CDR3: TGTGCCAGCAGCCCAGGTTTCAGCTCCTACGAGCAGTACTTC.

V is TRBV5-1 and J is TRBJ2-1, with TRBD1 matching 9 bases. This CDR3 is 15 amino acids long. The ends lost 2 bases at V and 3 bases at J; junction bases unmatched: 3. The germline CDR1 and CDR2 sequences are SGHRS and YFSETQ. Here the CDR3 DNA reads TGCGCCAGCAGCTTACAGGGGGCAGGCTACAATGAGCAGTTCTTC. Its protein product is CASSLQGAGYNEQFF.

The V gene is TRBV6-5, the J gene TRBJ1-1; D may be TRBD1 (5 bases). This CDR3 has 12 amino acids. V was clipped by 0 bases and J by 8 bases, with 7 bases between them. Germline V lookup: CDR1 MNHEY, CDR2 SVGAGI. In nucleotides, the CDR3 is TGTGCCAGCAGTTACTCTACAGGAGAAGCTTTCTTT. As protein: CASSYSTGEAFF.

The DNA of the CDR3 is TGCGCCAGCAGCCAAGATGGGACTAGCGGGGGGGAGACCCAGTACTTC. This codes for CASSQDGTSGGETQYF. The V call is TRBV4-1, the J call TRBJ2-5; 15 bases fit TRBD2. V was clipped by 0 bases and J by 5 bases; unmatched bases: 1. The CDR3 is 16 amino acids. Germline V gene sequence: CDR1 MGHRA, CDR2 YSYEKL.

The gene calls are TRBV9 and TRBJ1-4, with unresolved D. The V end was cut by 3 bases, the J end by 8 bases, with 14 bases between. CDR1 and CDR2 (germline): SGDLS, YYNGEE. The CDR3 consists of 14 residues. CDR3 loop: CASSELSADEKLFF. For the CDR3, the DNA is TGTGCCAGCAGCGAGTTGTCAGCGGACGAAAAACTGTTTTTT.

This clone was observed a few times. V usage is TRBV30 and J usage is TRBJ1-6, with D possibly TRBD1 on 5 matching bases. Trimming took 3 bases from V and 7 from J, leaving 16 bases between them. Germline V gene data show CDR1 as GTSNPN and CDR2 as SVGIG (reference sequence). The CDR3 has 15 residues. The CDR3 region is CAWRLPGNLNSPLHF. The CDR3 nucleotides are TGTGCCTGGAGGCTCCCAGGGAATTTAAATTCACCCCTCCACTTT.

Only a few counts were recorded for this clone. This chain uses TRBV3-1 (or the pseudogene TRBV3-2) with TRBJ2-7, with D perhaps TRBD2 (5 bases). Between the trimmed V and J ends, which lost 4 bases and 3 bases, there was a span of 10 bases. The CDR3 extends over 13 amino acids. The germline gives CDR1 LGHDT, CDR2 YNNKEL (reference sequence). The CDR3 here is CASSRTSGYEQYF. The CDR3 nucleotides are TGTGCCAGCAGCCGAACTAGTGGCTACGAGCAGTACTTC.

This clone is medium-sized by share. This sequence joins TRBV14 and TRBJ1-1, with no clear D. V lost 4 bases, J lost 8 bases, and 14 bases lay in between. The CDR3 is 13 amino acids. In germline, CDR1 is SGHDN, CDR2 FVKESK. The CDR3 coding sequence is TGTGCCAGCAGCCTCGGGAGCATAAACGAAGCTTTCTTT. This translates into CASSLGSINEAFF. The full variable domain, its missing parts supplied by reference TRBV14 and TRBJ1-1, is EAGVTQFPSHSVIEKGQTVTLRCDPISGHDNLYWYRRVMGKEIKFLLHFVKESKQDESGMPNNRFLAERTGGTYSTLKVQPAELEDSGVYFCASSLGSINEAFFGQGTRLTVV.

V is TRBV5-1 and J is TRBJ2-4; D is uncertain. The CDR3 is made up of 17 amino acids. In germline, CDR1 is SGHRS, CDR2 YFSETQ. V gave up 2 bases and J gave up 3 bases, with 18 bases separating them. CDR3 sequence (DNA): TGCGCCAGCAGCTTAGGTCAGGCAGGCGTTGGCAAAAACATTCAGTACTTC. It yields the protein CASSLGQAGVGKNIQYF.

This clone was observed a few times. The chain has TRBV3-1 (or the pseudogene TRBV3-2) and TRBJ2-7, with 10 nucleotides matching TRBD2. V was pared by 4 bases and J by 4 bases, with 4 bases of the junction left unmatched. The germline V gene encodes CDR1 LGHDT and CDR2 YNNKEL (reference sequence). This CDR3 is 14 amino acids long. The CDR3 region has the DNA TGTGCCAGCAGCCGGGTAGCGGGAGGTTACGAGCAGTACTTC. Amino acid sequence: CASSRVAGGYEQYF.

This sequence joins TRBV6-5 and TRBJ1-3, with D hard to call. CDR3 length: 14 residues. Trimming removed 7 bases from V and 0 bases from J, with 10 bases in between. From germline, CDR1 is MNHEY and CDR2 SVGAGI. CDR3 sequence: CASIFRSSGNTIYF. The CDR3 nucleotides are TGTGCCAGCATATTCAGGAGCTCTGGAAACACCATATATTTT.

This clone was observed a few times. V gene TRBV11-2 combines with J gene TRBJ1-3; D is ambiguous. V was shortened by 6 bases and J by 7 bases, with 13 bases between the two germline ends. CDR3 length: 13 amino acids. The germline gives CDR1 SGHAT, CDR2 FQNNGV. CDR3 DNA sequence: TGTGCCAGCAGTTCCATTCATGGCAACACCATATATTTT. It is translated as CASSSIHGNTIYF.

CDR3 in amino acids: CASSQLAANYNEQFF. The CDR3 region has the DNA TGCGCCAGCAGCCAACTAGCGGCAAACTACAATGAGCAGTTCTTC. The J gene is TRBJ2-1, the V gene TRBV5-1; 8 nucleotides match TRBD2. With V trimmed by 4 bases and J by 3 bases, 6 bases remained unmatched. CDR3 size: 15 residues. The V gene's germline CDR1 is SGHRS and CDR2 YFSETQ.

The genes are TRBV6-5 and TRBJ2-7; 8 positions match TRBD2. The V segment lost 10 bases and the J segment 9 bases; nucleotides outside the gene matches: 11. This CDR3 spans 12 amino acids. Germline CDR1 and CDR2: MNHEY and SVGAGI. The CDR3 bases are TGTGCCACCTTAGCGGGAACTGGTCGGCAGTACTTC. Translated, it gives CATLAGTGRQYF.

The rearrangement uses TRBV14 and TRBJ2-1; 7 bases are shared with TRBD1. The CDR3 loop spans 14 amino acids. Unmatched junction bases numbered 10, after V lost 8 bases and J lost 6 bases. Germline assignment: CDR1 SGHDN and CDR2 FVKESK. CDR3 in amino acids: CASGEWSGGNEQFF. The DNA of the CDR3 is TGTGCCAGCGGAGAGTGGTCAGGGGGCAATGAGCAGTTCTTC.

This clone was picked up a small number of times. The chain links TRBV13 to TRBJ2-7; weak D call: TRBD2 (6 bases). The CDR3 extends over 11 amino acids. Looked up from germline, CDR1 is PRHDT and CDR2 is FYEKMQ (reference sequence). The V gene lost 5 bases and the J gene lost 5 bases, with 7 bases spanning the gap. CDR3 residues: CASSRGDEQYF. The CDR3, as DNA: TGTGCCAGCAGCCGCGGGGACGAGCAGTACTTC.

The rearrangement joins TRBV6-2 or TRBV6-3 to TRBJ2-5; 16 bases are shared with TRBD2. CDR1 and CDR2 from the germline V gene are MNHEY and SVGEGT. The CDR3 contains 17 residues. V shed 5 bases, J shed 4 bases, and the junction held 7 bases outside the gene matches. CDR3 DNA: TGTGCCAGCAGTCCGGGACTAGCGGGGGGGCCTCGAGAGACCCAGTACTTC. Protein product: CASSPGLAGGPRETQYF.

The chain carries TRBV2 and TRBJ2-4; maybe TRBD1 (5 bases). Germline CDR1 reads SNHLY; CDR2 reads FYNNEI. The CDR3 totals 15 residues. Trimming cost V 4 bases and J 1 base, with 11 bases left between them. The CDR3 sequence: CASSVQAAAKNIQYF. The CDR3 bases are TGTGCCAGCAGTGTACAGGCGGCGGCCAAAAACATTCAGTACTTC.

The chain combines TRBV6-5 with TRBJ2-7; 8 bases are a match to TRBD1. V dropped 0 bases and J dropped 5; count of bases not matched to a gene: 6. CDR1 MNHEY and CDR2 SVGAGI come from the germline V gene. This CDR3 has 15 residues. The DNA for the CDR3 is TGTGCCAGCAGTTACTCGAGACAGGGGTTCCACGAGCAGTACTTC. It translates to CASSYSRQGFHEQYF.

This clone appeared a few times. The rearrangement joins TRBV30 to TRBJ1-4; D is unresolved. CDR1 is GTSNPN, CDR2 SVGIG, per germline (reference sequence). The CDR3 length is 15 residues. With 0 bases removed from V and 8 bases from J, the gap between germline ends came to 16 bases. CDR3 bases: TGTGCCTGGAGTGTACGGTGGAGAGGATACGAAAAACTGTTTTTT. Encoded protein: CAWSVRWRGYEKLFF.

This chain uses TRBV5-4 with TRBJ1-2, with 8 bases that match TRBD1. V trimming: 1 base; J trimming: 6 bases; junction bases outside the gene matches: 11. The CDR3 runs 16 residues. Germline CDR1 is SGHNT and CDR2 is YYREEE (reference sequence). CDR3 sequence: CASSLRAGGPLHGYTF. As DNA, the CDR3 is TGTGCCAGCAGCTTGAGGGCAGGGGGCCCTCTTCATGGCTACACCTTC.

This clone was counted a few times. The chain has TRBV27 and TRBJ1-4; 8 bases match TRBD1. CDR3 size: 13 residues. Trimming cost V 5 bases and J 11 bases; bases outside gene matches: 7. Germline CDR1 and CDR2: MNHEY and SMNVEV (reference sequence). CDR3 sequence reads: CASSIGTGGKLFF. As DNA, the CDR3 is TGTGCCAGCAGTATCGGGACAGGTGGGAAACTGTTTTTT.

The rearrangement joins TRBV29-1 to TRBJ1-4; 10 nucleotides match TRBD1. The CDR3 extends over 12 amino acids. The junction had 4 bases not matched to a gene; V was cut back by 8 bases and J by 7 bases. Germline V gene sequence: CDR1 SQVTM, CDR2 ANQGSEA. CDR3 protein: CSSRDRGEKLFF. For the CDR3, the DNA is TGCAGCAGCCGGGACAGGGGTGAAAAACTGTTTTTT.